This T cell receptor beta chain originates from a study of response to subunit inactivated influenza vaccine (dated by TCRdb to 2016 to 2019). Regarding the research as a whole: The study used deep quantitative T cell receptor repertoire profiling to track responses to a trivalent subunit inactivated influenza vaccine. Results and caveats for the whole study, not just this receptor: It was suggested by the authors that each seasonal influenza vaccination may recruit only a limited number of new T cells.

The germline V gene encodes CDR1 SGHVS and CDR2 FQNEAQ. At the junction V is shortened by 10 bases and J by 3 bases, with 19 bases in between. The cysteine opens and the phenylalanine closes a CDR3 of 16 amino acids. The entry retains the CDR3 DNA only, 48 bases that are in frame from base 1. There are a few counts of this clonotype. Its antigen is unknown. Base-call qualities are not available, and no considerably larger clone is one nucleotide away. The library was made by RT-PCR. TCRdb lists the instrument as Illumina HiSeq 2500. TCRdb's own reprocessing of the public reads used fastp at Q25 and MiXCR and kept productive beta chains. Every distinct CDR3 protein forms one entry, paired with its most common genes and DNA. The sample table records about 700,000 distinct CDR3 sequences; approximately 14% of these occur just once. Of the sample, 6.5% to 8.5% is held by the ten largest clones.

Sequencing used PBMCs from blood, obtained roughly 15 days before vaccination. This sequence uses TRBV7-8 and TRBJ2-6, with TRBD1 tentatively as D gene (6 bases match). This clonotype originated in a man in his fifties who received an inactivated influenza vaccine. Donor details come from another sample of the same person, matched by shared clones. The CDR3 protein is CATHTDRRYGANVLTF. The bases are TGTGCCACCCACACGGACAGAAGGTATGGGGCCAACGTCCTGACTTTC. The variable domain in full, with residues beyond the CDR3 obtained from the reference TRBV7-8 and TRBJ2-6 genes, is GAGVSQSPRYKVAKRGQDVALRCDPISGHVSLFWYQQALGQGPEFLTYFQNEAQLDKSGLPSDRFFAERPEGSVSTLKIQRTQQEDSAVYLCATHTDRRYGANVLTFGAGSRLTVL.